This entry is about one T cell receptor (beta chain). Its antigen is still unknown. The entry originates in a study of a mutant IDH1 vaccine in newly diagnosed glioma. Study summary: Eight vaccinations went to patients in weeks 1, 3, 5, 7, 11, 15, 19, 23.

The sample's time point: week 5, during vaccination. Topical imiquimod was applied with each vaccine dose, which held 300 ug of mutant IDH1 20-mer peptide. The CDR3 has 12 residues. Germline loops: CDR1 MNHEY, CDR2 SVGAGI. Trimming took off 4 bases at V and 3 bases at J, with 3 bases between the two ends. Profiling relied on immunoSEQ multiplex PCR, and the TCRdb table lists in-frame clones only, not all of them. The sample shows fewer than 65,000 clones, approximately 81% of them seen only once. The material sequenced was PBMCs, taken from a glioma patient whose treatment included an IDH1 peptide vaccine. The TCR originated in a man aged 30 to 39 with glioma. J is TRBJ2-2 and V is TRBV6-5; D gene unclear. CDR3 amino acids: CASSSYTGELFF. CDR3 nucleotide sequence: TGTGCCAGCAGTTCATACACCGGGGAGCTGTTTTTT.